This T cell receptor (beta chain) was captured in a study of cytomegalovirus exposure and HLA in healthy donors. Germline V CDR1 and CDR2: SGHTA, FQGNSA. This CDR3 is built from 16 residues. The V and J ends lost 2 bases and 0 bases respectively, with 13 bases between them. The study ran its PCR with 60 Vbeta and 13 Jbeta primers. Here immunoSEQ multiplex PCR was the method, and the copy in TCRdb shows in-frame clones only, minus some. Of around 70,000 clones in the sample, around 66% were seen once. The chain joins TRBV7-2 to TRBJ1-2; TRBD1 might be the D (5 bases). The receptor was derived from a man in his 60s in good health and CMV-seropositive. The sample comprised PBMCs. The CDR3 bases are TGTGCCAGCAGCTTAATGGGATCAGGGACTAACTATGGCTACACCTTC. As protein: CASSLMGSGTNYGYTF.